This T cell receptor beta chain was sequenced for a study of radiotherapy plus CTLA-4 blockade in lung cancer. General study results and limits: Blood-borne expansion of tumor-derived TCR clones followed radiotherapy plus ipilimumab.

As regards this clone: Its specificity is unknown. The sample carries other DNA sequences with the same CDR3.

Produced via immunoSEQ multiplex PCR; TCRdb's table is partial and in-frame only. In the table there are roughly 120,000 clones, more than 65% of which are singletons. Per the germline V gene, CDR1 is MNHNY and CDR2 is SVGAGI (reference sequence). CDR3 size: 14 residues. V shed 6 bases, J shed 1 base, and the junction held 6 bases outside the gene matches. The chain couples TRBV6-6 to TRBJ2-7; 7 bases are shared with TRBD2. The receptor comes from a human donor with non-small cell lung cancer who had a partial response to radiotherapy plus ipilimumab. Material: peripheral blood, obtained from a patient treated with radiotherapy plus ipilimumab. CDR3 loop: CASRGTTFSYEQYF. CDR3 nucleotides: TGTGCCAGCAGAGGGACTACCTTTTCCTACGAGCAGTACTTC.